Below, one TCR beta chain is given with its context. Its antigen is as yet unknown. Sample-barcoded 5' priming and a J-beta primer mix drove a second PCR of 7 to 11 cycles. TCRdb used MiXCR to reprocess the 5' RACE reads, holding one entry per CDR3 protein. The data hold roughly 800,000 distinct CDR3 sequences, with roughly 60% observed a single time. These data originate in a study of blood T cells in healthy people across ages. Overall study results and limits: Age advanced and TCR beta diversity per million T cells fell, roughly linearly.

This CDR3 has 16 amino acids. Germline V gene data show CDR1 as SQVTM and CDR2 as ANQGSEA. With V trimmed by 3 bases and J by 5 bases, 10 bases remained unmatched. The sequenced sample was blood. This chain links TRBV29-1 with TRBJ2-3; 11 bases map to TRBD2. The clonotype was recovered from a man younger than 40 in good health. CDR3 region: CSVEGGASGRKDTQYF. The CDR3 DNA sequence: TGCAGCGTTGAGGGGGGGGCTAGCGGGAGGAAAGATACGCAGTATTTT.